A selection of T cell receptor beta chains follows, all from one sample in a study of OX40 agonist ivuxolimab in advanced cancers. Libraries were prepared by immunoSEQ multiplex PCR; TCRdb keeps only in-frame clonotypes and omits some of them. Among tens of thousands of clones listed, 75% to 90% were seen once. Here the sequenced sample was CD4+ or CD8+ T cells sorted from blood, taken in a trial of the OX40 agonist ivuxolimab. The origin of the receptors is an adult with an advanced solid tumor such as melanoma, head and neck, liver or kidney cancer. The CDR3 runs from the conserved cysteine through the conserved F or W. The order of the fields is V gene, CDR3 protein.

v_call: TRBV6-4
cdr3_aa: CASSDSQGAGGELFF

v_call: TRBV5-5
cdr3_aa: CASSPLLSGSYEQYF

v_call: TRBV7-2
cdr3_aa: CASSHSGVGTF

v_call: TRBV9
cdr3_aa: CASSVDQSSGNTIYF

v_call: TRBV28
cdr3_aa: CASSFGRSYEQYF

v_call: TRBV10-3
cdr3_aa: CAISESAASGGETQYF

v_call: TRBV4-1
cdr3_aa: CASSPRGTVQVETQYF

v_call: TRBV7-3
cdr3_aa: CASSPPGVTNYGYTF

v_call: TRBV7-9
cdr3_aa: CASSLAGRYEQYF

v_call: TRBV19
cdr3_aa: CASSDPGQVNTGELFF

v_call: TRBV5-1
cdr3_aa: CASSETGTGSSDTQYF

v_call: TRBV6-5
cdr3_aa: CASRRGRPHNEQFF

v_call: TRBV18
cdr3_aa: CASSPQRQSSYEQYF

v_call: TRBV4-2
cdr3_aa: CASSLTDRDTEAFF

v_call: TRBV9
cdr3_aa: CASSLLAWRGPRTNYNEQFF

v_call: TRBV4-1
cdr3_aa: CASSPHWDPDLDEQFF

v_call: TRBV7-3
cdr3_aa: CASSWTVSTDTQYF

v_call: TRBV7-8
cdr3_aa: CASSLAAGSYGYTF